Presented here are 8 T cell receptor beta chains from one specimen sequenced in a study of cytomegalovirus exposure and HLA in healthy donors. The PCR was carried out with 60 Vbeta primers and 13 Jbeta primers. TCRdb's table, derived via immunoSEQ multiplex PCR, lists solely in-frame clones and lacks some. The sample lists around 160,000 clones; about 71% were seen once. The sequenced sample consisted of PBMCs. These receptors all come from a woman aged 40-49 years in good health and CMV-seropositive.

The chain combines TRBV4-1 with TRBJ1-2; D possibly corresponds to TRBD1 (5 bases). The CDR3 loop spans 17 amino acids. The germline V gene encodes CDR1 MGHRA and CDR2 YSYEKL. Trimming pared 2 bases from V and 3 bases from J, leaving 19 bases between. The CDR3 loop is CASSQPTGGGDYYGYTF. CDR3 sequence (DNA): TGCGCCAGCAGCCAACCCACAGGCGGGGGGGATTACTATGGCTACACCTTC.

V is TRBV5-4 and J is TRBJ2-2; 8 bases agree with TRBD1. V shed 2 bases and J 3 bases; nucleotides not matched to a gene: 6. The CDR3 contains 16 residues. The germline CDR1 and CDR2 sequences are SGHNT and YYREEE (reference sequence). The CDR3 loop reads CASSLRTGYDTGELFF. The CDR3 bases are TGTGCCAGCAGCTTACGGACAGGGTATGACACCGGGGAGCTGTTTTTT.

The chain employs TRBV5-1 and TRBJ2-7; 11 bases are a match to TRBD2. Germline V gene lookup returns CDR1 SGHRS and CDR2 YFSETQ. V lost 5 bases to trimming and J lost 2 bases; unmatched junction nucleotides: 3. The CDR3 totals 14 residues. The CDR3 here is CASSLAGGPYEQYF. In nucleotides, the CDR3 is TGCGCCAGCAGTTTAGCGGGGGGGCCCTACGAGCAGTACTTC.

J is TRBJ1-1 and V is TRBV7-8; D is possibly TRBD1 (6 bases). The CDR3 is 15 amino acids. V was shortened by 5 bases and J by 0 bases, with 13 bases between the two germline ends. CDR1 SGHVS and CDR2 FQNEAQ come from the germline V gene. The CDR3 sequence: CASSPKGVLNTEAFF. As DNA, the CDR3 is TGTGCCAGCAGCCCAAAGGGGGTTCTGAACACTGAAGCTTTCTTT. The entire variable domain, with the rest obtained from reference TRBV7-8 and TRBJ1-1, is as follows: GAGVSQSPRYKVAKRGQDVALRCDPISGHVSLFWYQQALGQGPEFLTYFQNEAQLDKSGLPSDRFFAERPEGSVSTLKIQRTQQEDSAVYLCASSPKGVLNTEAFFGQGTRLTVV.

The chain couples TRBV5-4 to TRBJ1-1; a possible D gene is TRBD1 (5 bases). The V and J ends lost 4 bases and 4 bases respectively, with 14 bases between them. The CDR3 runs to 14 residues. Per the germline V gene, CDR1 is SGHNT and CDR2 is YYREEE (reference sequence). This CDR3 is CASSPNGGSTEAFF. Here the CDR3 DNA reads TGTGCCAGCAGCCCAAACGGGGGAAGCACTGAAGCTTTCTTT.

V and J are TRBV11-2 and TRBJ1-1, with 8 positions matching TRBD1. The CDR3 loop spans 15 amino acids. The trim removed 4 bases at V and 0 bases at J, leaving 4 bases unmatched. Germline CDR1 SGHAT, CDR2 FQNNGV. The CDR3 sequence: CASSSGQGLNTEAFF. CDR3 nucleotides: TGTGCCAGCAGCTCCGGACAGGGTTTGAACACTGAAGCTTTCTTT.

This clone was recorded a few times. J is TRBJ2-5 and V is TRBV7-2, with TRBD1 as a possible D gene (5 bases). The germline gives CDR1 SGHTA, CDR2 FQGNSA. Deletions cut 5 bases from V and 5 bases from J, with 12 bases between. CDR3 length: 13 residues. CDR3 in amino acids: CASSPDQGETQYF. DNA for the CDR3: TGTGCCAGCAGCCCGGACCAGGGCGAGACCCAGTACTTC.

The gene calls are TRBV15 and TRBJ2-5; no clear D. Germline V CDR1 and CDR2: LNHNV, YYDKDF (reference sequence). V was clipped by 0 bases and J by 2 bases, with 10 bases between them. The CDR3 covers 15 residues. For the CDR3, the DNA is TGTGCCACCAGCAGAGATAAAGGCGGACAAGAGACCCAGTACTTC. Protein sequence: CATSRDKGGQETQYF.